The clone carrying this T cell receptor (beta chain) was counted only a few times. As yet, its antigen is unknown. These data come from a study of T cell responses to AZD1222 COVID-19 vaccine. Findings and caveats of the study: The number of AZD1222 recipients seropositive at baseline was only five or six.

Trimming took off 0 bases at V and 5 bases at J, with 14 bases between the two ends. This CDR3 contains 15 residues. Germline V gives CDR1 SGDLS, CDR2 YYNGEE. The protocol was immunoSEQ multiplex PCR, while the TCRdb copy is restricted to in-frame clones and leaves out a portion. The sample records roughly 160,000 clones, approximately 92% being singletons. The material was peripheral blood, obtained on day 0 of AZD1222 vaccination. V and J are TRBV9 and TRBJ1-2; D unresolved. The clonotype originates from an adult in good health. CDR3 bases: TGTGCCAGCAGCGTAGGCGGAGCCTCTGGTTATGGCTACACCTTC. Translated: CASSVGGASGYGYTF.